The source of this TCR beta chain is a study of cytomegalovirus exposure and HLA in healthy donors. Primers for the PCR totalled 60 Vbeta and 13 Jbeta. Measured with immunoSEQ multiplex PCR; TCRdb has only the in-frame clones, and not every one. The sample carries about 130,000 clones, approximately 85% recorded once. Findings and caveats of the study: Evidence from a later analysis indicated that most CMV-associated TCR beta chains looked HLA-restricted. High sensitivity and specificity were reportedly achieved when the classifier diagnosed cytomegalovirus status. Common viral pathogens seemed to be connected with several of the most significant clusters, according to a later analysis.

On this clone: Antigen unknown.

Source material: PBMCs. The TCR originated in a boy younger than 18 in good health and CMV-seronegative.

The CDR3 bases are TGTGCCTGGAAACGGGACAGTATGATCCGAGGGCAAGAGACCCAGTACTTC. Translated: CAWKRDSMIRGQETQYF. V usage is TRBV30 and J usage is TRBJ2-5; TRBD1 aligns across 7 bases. CDR1 GTSNPN and CDR2 SVGIG come from the germline V gene (reference sequence). The CDR3 is made up of 17 amino acids. Trimming at V came to 4 bases and at J to 2 bases, leaving 16 bases not matched to a gene.